This TCR beta chain was sequenced during a study of cytomegalovirus exposure and HLA in healthy donors. Study information: HLA-typed donors contributed 65 million to 95 million unique TCRs, which were held in an early data release. Study results and limitations: TCR beta chain V- and J-gene trimming was linked, in a later analysis, to a missense variant in DCLRE1C. Most of the TCR beta V segments (in an earlier analysis) were productive either about 87% or about 30% of the time.

PCR involved 60 Vbeta and 13 Jbeta primers. Authors' methods: Later reanalysis found 80 million or so unique TCR beta chains, some 10 million of them shared. Using immunoSEQ multiplex PCR, the repertoire was profiled, and TCRdb retains in-frame clones only, with some absent. The V and J calls and clone size are taken from that table; D and trimming were inferred from the DNA. Across approximately 150,000 clones, the top ten clones capture roughly 1.6% of the sample. The germline gives CDR1 KGHSH, CDR2 LQKENI. With 5 bases clipped from V and 0 bases from J, the junction kept 16 bases outside the gene matches. The CDR3 runs to 19 residues. Concerning this clone itself: Its specificity is not known.

Sequenced material: PBMCs. V gene TRBV18 combines with J gene TRBJ2-1; 7 bases fit TRBD1. The sequence derives from a woman aged 45-60 years in good health and CMV-seronegative. This CDR3 reads CASSSSGTDSRSSYNEQFF. DNA of the CDR3: TGTGCCAGCTCATCCTCCGGGACAGATAGCCGAAGCTCCTACAATGAGCAGTTCTTC.